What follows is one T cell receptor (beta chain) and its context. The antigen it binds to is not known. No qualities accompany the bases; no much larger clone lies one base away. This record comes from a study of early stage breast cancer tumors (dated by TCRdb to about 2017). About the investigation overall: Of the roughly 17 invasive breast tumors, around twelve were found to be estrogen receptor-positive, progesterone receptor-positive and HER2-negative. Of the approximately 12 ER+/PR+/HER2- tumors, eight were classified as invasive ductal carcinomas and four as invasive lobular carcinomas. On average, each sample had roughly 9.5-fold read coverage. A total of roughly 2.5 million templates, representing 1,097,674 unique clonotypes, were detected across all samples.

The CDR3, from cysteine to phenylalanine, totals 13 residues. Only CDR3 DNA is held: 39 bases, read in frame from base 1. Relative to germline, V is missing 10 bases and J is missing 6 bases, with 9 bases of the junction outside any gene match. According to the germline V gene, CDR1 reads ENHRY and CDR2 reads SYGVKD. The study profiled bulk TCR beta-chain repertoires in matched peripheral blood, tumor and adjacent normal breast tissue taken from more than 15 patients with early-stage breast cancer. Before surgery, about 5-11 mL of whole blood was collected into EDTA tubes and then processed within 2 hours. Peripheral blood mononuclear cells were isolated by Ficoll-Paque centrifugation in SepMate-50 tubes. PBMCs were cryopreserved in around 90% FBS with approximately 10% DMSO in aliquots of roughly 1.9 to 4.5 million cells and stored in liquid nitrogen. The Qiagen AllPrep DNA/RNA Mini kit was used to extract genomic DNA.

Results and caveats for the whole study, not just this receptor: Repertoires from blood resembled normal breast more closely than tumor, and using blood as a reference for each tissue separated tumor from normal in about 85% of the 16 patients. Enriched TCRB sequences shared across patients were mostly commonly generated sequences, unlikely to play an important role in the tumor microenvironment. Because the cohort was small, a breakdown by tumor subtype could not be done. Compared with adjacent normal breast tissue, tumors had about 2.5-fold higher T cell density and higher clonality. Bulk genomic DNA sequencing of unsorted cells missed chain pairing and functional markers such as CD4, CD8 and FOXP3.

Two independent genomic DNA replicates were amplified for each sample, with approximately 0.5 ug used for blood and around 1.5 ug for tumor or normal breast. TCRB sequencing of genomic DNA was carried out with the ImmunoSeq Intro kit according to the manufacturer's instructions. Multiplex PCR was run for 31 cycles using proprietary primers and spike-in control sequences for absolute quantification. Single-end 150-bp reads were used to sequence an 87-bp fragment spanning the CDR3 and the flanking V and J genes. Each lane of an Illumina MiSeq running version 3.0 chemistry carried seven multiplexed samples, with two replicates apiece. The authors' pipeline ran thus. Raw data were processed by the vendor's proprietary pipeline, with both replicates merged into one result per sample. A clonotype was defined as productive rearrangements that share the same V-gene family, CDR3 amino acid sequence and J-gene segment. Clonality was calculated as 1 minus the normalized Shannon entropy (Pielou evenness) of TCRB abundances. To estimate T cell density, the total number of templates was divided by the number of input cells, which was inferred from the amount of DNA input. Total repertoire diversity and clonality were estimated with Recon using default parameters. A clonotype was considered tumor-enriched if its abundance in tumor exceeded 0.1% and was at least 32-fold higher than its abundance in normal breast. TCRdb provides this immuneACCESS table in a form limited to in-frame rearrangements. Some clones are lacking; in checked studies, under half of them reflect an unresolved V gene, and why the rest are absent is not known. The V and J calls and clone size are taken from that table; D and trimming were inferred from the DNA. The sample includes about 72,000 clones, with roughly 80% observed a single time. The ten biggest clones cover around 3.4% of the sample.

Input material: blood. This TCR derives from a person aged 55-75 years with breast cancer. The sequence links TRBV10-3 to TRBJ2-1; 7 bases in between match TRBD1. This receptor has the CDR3 CATTGAATNEQFF. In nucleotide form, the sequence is TGTGCCACAACAGGGGCCGCAACCAATGAGCAGTTCTTC.